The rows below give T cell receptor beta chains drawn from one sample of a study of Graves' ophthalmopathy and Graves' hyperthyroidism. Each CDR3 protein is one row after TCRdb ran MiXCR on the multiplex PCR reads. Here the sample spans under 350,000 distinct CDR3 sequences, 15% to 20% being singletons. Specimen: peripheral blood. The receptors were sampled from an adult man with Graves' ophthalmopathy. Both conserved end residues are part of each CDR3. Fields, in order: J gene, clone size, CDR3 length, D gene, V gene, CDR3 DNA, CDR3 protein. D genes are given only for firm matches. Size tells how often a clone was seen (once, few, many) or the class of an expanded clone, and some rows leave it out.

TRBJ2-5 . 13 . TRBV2 TGTGCCAGCGAAAGGTGGGGCCAAGAGACCCAGTACTTC CASERWGQETQYF
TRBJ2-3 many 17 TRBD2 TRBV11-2 TGTGCCAGCACCCTTCAGTGGGGGGGGATTAGCACAGATACGCAGTATTTT CASTLQWGGISTDTQYF
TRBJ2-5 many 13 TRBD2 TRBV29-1 TGCAGCGTTGAAGAGGCGGGGGGAGAGACCCAGTACTTC CSVEEAGGETQYF
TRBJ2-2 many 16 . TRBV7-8 TGTGCCAGCAGCTGGAACATCGACGCGAACACCGGGGAGCTGTTTTTT CASSWNIDANTGELFF
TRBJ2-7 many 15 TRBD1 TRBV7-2 TGTGCCAGCAGCTTGGGCTGGACAGGGAGATACGAGCAGTACTTC CASSLGWTGRYEQYF
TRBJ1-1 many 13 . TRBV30 TGTGCCACCCCTATCGAGAGGAACACTGAAGCTTTCTTT CATPIERNTEAFF
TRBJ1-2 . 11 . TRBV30 TGTGCCTGGAGTGTACTGGATGGCTACACCTTC CAWSVLDGYTF
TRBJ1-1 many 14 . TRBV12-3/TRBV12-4 TGTGCCAGCAGTTTATTCCAGGGGAACACTGAAGCTTTCTTT CASSLFQGNTEAFF
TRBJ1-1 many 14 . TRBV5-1 TGCGCCAGCAGCCCCCTGGGGGGGAACACTGAAGCTTTCTTT CASSPLGGNTEAFF
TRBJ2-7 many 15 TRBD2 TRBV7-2 TGTGCCAGCAGCCTAGCGGCCCTGAGCTCCTACGAGCAATACTTC CASSLAALSSYEQYF
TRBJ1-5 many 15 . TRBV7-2 TGTGCCAGCAGCCGCGGGGTCTTTAGCAATCAGCCCCAGCATTTT CASSRGVFSNQPQHF
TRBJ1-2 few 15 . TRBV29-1 TGCAGCGTTGATACTACAGGGATAACTCTGGATGGCTACACCTTC CSVDTTGITLDGYTF
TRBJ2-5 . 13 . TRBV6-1 TGTGCCAGCACCCGTACAGGGACCCTTTCCCAGTACTTC CASTRTGTLSQYF
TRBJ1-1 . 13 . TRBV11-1 TGTGCCAGCAGACCCTCTTTGGGGACTGAAGCTTTCTTT CASRPSLGTEAFF
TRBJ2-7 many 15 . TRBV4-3 TGCGCCAGCAGCCAAACTACAGGGCTCCAATACGAGCAGTACTTC CASSQTTGLQYEQYF
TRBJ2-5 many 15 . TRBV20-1 TGCAGTGCTAGAGATGCCCGGCGGGGTGGGGAGACCCAGTACTTC CSARDARRGGETQYF
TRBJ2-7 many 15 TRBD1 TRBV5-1 TGCGCCAGCAGCTTATCACCGGGACAGGGTATGGGGCAGTACTTC CASSLSPGQGMGQYF
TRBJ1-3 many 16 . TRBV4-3 TGCGCCAGCAGCCAAGATCCCCGGACAGCTAGAAACACCATATATTTT CASSQDPRTARNTIYF
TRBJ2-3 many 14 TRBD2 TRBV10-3 TGTGCCATTGATCGCGGGGGGGCGAGAGATACGCAGTATTTT CAIDRGGARDTQYF
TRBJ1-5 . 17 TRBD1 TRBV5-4 TGTGCCAGCAGTTTGGTCTGGGGGACAGGGGCGGATCAGCCCCAGCATTTT CASSLVWGTGADQPQHF
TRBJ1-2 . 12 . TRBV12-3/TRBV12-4 TGTGCCAGCAGTAGGGGGGGAGGAGGCTACACCTTC CASSRGGGGYTF
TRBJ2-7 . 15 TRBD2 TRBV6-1 TGTGCCAGCAGGTCCGGACTAGCGGGCTCCTACGAGCAGTACTTC CASRSGLAGSYEQYF
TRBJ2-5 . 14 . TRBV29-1 TGCAGCGTTGAAGGTGGGGGGCTCGGAGAGACCCTGTACTTC CSVEGGGLGETLYF
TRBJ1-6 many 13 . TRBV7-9 TGTGCCAGCAGCGCACAACATAATTCACCCCTCCACTTT CASSAQHNSPLHF
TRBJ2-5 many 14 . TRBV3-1 TGTGCCAGCAGCCAAGATTCGGCGGGGAAGACCCAGTACTTC CASSQDSAGKTQYF
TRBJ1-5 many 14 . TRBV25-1 TGTGCCAGCAGTGAATCACTTAGCAATCAGCCCCAGCATTTT CASSESLSNQPQHF
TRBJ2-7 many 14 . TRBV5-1 TGCGCCAGCAGCTTGGGACAGGCGCTCTACGAGCAGTACTTC CASSLGQALYEQYF
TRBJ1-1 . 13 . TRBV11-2 TGTGCCAGCAGCTTAGATCGGCACGGTGAAGCTTTCTTT CASSLDRHGEAFF
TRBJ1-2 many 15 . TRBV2 TGTGCCAGCAGGGAACGGGACTTTATTAACTATGGCTACACCTTC CASRERDFINYGYTF
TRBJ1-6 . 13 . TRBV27 . CASSVGTGTVFHF
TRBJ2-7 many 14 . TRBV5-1 TGCGCCAGCAGCCCCCGGTTTGGGGACTACGAGCAGTACTTC CASSPRFGDYEQYF
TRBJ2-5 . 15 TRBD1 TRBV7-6 TGTGCCAGCAGCTTAGTAGGGACAGTCAAAGAGACCCAGTACTTC CASSLVGTVKETQYF
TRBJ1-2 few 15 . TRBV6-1 TGTGCCAGCAGTGCCTGGACCGAGGCCGGCTATGGCTACACCTTC CASSAWTEAGYGYTF
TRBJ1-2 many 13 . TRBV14 TGTGCCAGCAGCCAATCTACAGAGGGGCACTACACCTTC CASSQSTEGHYTF
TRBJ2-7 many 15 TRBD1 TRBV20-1 TGCAGTGCTTTTACGCCGGGACAGGGACGGTGGGAGCAGTACTTC CSAFTPGQGRWEQYF
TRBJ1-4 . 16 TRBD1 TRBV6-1 TGTGCCAGCAGTGATTTTCAGGGGGCGATGGGTGAAAAACTGTTTTTT CASSDFQGAMGEKLFF
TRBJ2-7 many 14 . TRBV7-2 TGTGCCAGCAGCTTAATGCCGGCGGCTGACGAGCAGTACTTC CASSLMPAADEQYF
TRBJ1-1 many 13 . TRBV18 TGTGCCAGCTCACCATCCAGGGTCACTGAAGCTTTCTTT CASSPSRVTEAFF
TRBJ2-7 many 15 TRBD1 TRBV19 TGTGCCAGTAGTAGCGGGACAGGAGCCTCCTACGAGCAGTACTTC CASSSGTGASYEQYF
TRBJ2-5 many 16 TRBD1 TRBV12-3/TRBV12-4 TGTGCCAGCAGTTCGGGGGACAGGGGGCAGGTAGAGACCCAGTACTTC CASSSGDRGQVETQYF
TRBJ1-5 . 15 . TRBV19 TGTGCCAGTAGTACCCAACCCACTGGGTTGCAGCCCCAGCATTTT CASSTQPTGLQPQHF
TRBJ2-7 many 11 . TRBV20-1 TGCAGTGCTAGTGTTGCCTACGAGCAGTACTTC CSASVAYEQYF
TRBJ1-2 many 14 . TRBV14 TGTGCCAGCAGCCAAGAGGGTTCCGGGAGAGGCTACACCTTC CASSQEGSGRGYTF
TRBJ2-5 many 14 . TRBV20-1 TGCAGTGCTAGAGAGGACACCTTGTTAGAGACCCAGTACTTC CSAREDTLLETQYF
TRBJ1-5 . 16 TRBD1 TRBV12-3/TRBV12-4 TGTGCCAGCAGTCCGAGGGGGACAGGGCCAAATCAGCCCCAGCATTTT CASSPRGTGPNQPQHF